This paragraph covers one TCR beta chain sequence. This specimen belongs to a study of blood T cell repertoires in COVID-19. Sequenced by immunoSEQ multiplex PCR; TCRdb stores in-frame clones only, minus some. Here the sample spans fewer than 200,000 clones, roughly 90% being singletons. The receptor comes from a man aged 30-40 years with COVID-19, enrolled during active disease. Sequencing was performed on peripheral blood.

CDR3 in amino acids: CASSYLLYNEQFF. In nucleotides, the CDR3 is TGTGCCAGCAGTTACTTACTCTACAATGAGCAGTTCTTC. The chain uses TRBV6-2 or TRBV6-3 and TRBJ2-1, with no clear D. V was trimmed by 1 base and J by 3 bases, leaving 4 bases between them. The CDR3 consists of 13 residues. The V gene's germline CDR1 is MNHEY and CDR2 SVGEGT.